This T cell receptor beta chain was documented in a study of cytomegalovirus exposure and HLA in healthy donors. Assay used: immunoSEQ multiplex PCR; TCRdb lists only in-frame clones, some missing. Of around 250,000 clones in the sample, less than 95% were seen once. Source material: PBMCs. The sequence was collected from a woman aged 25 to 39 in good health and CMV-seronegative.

DNA of the CDR3: TGTGCCAGCTCACGGGGACTAGATTTGAACACCGGGGAGCTGTTTTTT. As protein: CASSRGLDLNTGELFF. The chain has TRBV18 and TRBJ2-2, with TRBD2 matching over 8 bases. There are 16 residues in the CDR3. V gave up 4 bases and J gave up 1 base; unmatched junction bases: 5. The V gene's germline CDR1 is KGHSH and CDR2 LQKENI.